This TCR beta chain is from a study of CD8 T cells in Susac syndrome. Germline values: CDR1 SGDLS, CDR2 YYNGEE. This CDR3 has 13 residues. Random hexamers were used to reverse transcribe the RNA input (about 0.45 to 1 ug). TCRdb reprocessed the immunoSEQ multiplex PCR reads via MiXCR and lists one record per CDR3 protein. This table holds some 76,000 distinct CDR3 sequences, 90% to 95% found once. The multiple sclerosis control group was made up of treatment-naive patients with stable or active relapsing-remitting disease. V and J are TRBV9 and TRBJ2-4; no reliable D call. The clonotype was recovered from a human donor with multiple sclerosis. The sample consisted of CD8+ T cells from PBMCs. The CDR3 protein is CARSGLAKNIQYF. The CDR3, as DNA: TGTGCTCGCTCCGGTCTAGCCAAAAACATTCAGTACTTC. Combining the CDR3 with reference TRBV9 and TRBJ2-4 gives the whole variable domain DSGVTQTPKHLITATGQRVTLRCSPRSGDLSVYWYQQSLDQGLQFLIQYYNGEERAKGNILERFSAQQFPDLHSELNLSSLELGDSALYFCARSGLAKNIQYFGAGTRLSVL.